This T cell receptor beta chain was found in a study of cytomegalovirus exposure and HLA in healthy donors. Trimming removed 4 bases at V and 4 bases at J, with 11 bases between. The CDR3 runs to 13 residues. Germline loops: CDR1 SQVTM, CDR2 ANQGSEA. This clone was detected once. The PCR made use of 60 Vbeta and 13 Jbeta primers. Some clones are missing from TCRdb's copy, which holds only in-frame ones; the method was immunoSEQ multiplex PCR. The sample records over 80,000 clones, around 74% being singletons. The genes are TRBV29-1 and TRBJ2-1; maybe TRBD2 (5 bases). This TCR was recovered from a female donor in good health and CMV-seropositive. The specimen sequenced was PBMCs. DNA of the CDR3: TGCAGCGTTGCTACGGACTCTTACAATGAGCAGTTCTTC. It codes for CSVATDSYNEQFF.